This T cell receptor (beta chain) came from a study of cytomegalovirus exposure and HLA in healthy donors. Looking at the study overall: A later analysis reported the same platform for the roughly 120 validation repertoires and the roughly 700 first-cohort repertoires. Study-wide results and caveats: There were 150 or so TCR beta chains listed as cytomegalovirus-associated. The authors confirmed in vitro that a few CMV-associated chains were specific for CMV antigens. Reports credit the classifier with highly specific, highly sensitive diagnosis of cytomegalovirus status.

The method was immunoSEQ multiplex PCR; TCRdb's version includes in-frame clones alone and lacks a portion of them. Of roughly 68,000 clones listed, more than 85% are singletons. Comments on this clone: Its antigen is unknown.

Germline lookup yields CDR1 ENHRY and CDR2 SYGVKD. The CDR3 sequence is 15 residues long. V dropped 6 bases and J dropped 7; count of bases not matched to a gene: 8. The specimen sequenced was PBMCs. This sequence joins TRBV10-3 and TRBJ2-2, with 10 positions matching TRBD2. The sequence derives from a woman between 18 and 30 years old in good health and CMV-seronegative. DNA of the CDR3: TGTGCCATCAGAGCTAGCGGGAGTGGTATCGGGGAGCTGTTTTTT. Residues: CAIRASGSGIGELFF.